The 32 T cell receptor beta chains below all came from one sample that was sequenced in a study of T cell changes during pregnancy in multiple sclerosis. Profiled with immunoSEQ multiplex PCR; TCRdb holds only in-frame clones, not every one. There are around 66,000 clones in the sample; roughly 91% occur only once, and roughly 1.4% lies in the top ten. The specimen comprised peripheral blood, sampled after pregnancy. The receptors derive from a female donor in good health, enrolled as a control in a pregnancy study.

This clone has a single count. This sequence joins TRBV7-3 and TRBJ1-1; perhaps TRBD1 as D (5 bases). V was pared by 0 bases and J by 2 bases, with 10 bases between. The CDR3 totals 15 residues. Per the germline V gene, CDR1 is SGHTA and CDR2 is FQGTGA. CDR3 coding DNA: TGTGCCAGCAGCTTAACTGGCCAGGGCAACACTGAAGCTTTCTTT. Protein product: CASSLTGQGNTEAFF.

V usage is TRBV5-4 and J usage is TRBJ2-2, with 8 nucleotides matching TRBD2. The germline gives CDR1 SGHNT, CDR2 YYREEE (reference sequence). V lost 2 bases to trimming and J lost 4 bases; unmatched junction nucleotides: 7. There are 16 residues in the CDR3. The CDR3 loop is CASSFGLAGFTGELFF. The DNA of the CDR3 is TGTGCCAGCAGCTTTGGACTAGCAGGGTTCACCGGGGAGCTGTTTTTT.

This clone was picked up one time. The chain carries TRBV27 and TRBJ1-2, with TRBD1 identical over 8 bases. V shed 3 bases and J 8 bases; nucleotides not matched to a gene: 5. The CDR3 is made up of 13 amino acids. Germline V gives CDR1 MNHEY, CDR2 SMNVEV (reference sequence). CDR3 bases: TGTGCCAGCAGTTTCGGGTGGGACAGGGGCTACACCTTC. Translation gives CASSFGWDRGYTF.

The rearrangement links TRBV6-4 to TRBJ2-7, with a possible D match to TRBD2 (6 bases). The CDR3 is 12 residues long. V was pared by 6 bases and J by 5 bases, with 11 bases between. CDR1 and CDR2 from the germline V gene are MRHNA and SNTAGT. The CDR3 DNA is TGTGCCAGCAGCGGAGGGGCTGACGAGCAGTACTTC. It encodes CASSGGADEQYF.

The CDR3 reads CASSAGPTTGAFF. CDR3 in DNA: TGTGCCAGCAGCGCGGGACCGACCACAGGAGCTTTCTTT. The chain employs TRBV7-8 and TRBJ1-1; tentative D call: TRBD1 (5 bases). V lost 5 bases and J lost 10, with 17 bases in between. CDR1 SGHVS and CDR2 FQNEAQ come from the germline V gene. CDR3 length: 13 amino acids.

V and J are TRBV5-4 and TRBJ2-5, with D possibly matching TRBD1 (6 bases). CDR1 and CDR2 from the germline V gene are SGHNT and YYREEE (reference sequence). The CDR3 extends over 14 amino acids. The ends were cut back, 4 bases at V and 1 base at J, with 11 bases in the middle. This CDR3 reads CASSARTAQETQYF. CDR3 sequence (DNA): TGTGCCAGCAGCGCCCGGACAGCCCAAGAGACCCAGTACTTC. Looking up the rest from reference TRBV5-4 and TRBJ2-5 gives the full variable domain: ETGVTQSPTHLIKTRGQQVTLRCSSQSGHNTVSWYQQALGQGPQFIFQYYREEENGRGNFPPRFSGLQFPNYSSELNVNALELDDSALYLCASSARTAQETQYFGPGTRLLVL.

This chain links TRBV19 with TRBJ1-6, with D maybe TRBD1 (5 bases). The CDR3 runs 18 residues. Trimming took 0 bases from V and 3 from J, leaving 15 bases between them. Germline CDR1 is LNHDA and CDR2 is SQIVND (reference sequence). For the CDR3, the DNA is TGTGCCAGTAGTATAGATGCGCAGGGAGGAGGCTATAATTCACCCCTCCACTTT. Residues: CASSIDAQGGGYNSPLHF.

The chain has TRBV5-6 and TRBJ2-1; TRBD2 agrees at 13 bases. The length of the CDR3 is 16 residues. With V trimmed by 4 bases and J by 7 bases, 8 bases remained unmatched. CDR1 and CDR2 from the germline V gene are SGHDT and YYEEEE. The CDR3 DNA is TGTGCCAGCAGCCTATGGACTAGCGGGGGATCGAATGAGCAGTTCTTC. Residues: CASSLWTSGGSNEQFF.

The chain joins TRBV30 to TRBJ1-4; D possibly corresponds to TRBD1 (6 bases). Germline V CDR1 and CDR2: GTSNPN, SVGIG (reference sequence). Trimming left V 0 bases short and J 1 base short, with 12 bases between. The CDR3 contains 16 residues. As DNA, the CDR3 is TGTGCCTGGAGTGTACGAGGGGGGGGAACTAATGAAAAACTGTTTTTT. Translating it yields CAWSVRGGGTNEKLFF.

The chain has TRBV19 and TRBJ1-6; 7 bases are shared with TRBD1. V shed 3 bases, J shed 2 bases, and the junction held 4 bases outside the gene matches. This CDR3 is 16 amino acids long. The V gene's germline CDR1 is LNHDA and CDR2 SQIVND (reference sequence). Written as DNA, the CDR3 is TGTGCCAGTAGTATTGGGACAGATGCCTATAATTCACCCCTCCACTTT. Amino acids: CASSIGTDAYNSPLHF.

The chain links TRBV19 to TRBJ1-1; the D is unclear. The CDR3 sequence is 15 residues long. Germline assignment: CDR1 LNHDA and CDR2 SQIVND (reference sequence). V was clipped by 2 bases and J by 0 bases, with 10 bases between them. CDR3 region: CASSITITMNTEAFF. CDR3 nucleotides: TGTGCCAGTAGTATAACGATAACAATGAACACTGAAGCTTTCTTT.

The chain combines TRBV29-1 with TRBJ2-7, with D tentatively TRBD1 (5 bases). The CDR3 length is 15 residues. V was trimmed by 4 bases and J by 3 bases, leaving 19 bases between them. The germline V gene has CDR1 SQVTM and CDR2 ANQGSEA. This CDR3 reads CSVVPRAGPNYEQYF. CDR3 DNA sequence: TGCAGCGTTGTACCTCGGGCAGGGCCGAACTACGAGCAGTACTTC.

This chain connects TRBV7-2 to TRBJ2-2; the D is unclear. CDR3 length: 12 amino acids. Trimming took 5 bases from V and 7 from J, leaving 8 bases between them. CDR1 and CDR2 (germline): SGHTA, FQGNSA. The CDR3, as DNA: TGTGCCAGCAGCATGAGCCTCGGGGAGCTGTTTTTT. The encoded protein is CASSMSLGELFF. Variable domain in full (rest from reference TRBV7-2 and TRBJ2-2): GAGVSQSPSNKVTEKGKDVELRCDPISGHTALYWYRQSLGQGLEFLIYFQGNSAPDKSGLPSDRFSAERTGGSVSTLTIQRTQQEDSAVYLCASSMSLGELFFGEGSRLTVL.

The rearrangement links TRBV7-9 to TRBJ2-7; 7 bases line up with TRBD1. The V gene's germline CDR1 is SEHNR and CDR2 FQNEAQ (reference sequence). The CDR3 length is 14 residues. With 2 bases clipped from V and 2 bases from J, the junction kept 3 bases outside the gene matches. In DNA form, the CDR3 reads TGTGCCAGCAGCTTAAGCCAGGGGGCCTACGAGCAGTACTTC. Its translation is CASSLSQGAYEQYF.

The gene calls are TRBV10-1 and TRBJ1-1, with a weak D call TRBD1 (6 bases). Trimming took off 5 bases at V and 3 bases at J, with 16 bases between the two ends. CDR1 is WNHNN, CDR2 SYGVQD, per germline (reference sequence). CDR3 length equals 15 residues. The CDR3 here is CASSTTGRVDTEAFF. CDR3 sequence (DNA): TGCGCCAGCAGTACAACAGGGCGGGTGGACACTGAAGCTTTCTTT.

The chain uses TRBV27 and TRBJ1-1, with D possibly matching TRBD1 (5 bases). The CDR3 extends over 14 amino acids. Per germline, CDR1 MNHEY and CDR2 SMNVEV (reference sequence). V was pared by 3 bases and J by 4 bases, with 12 bases between. In nucleotides, the CDR3 is TGTGCCAGCAGTTTCGCCCGAGACAGCACTGAAGCTTTCTTT. Protein product: CASSFARDSTEAFF.

V is TRBV30 and J is TRBJ1-1, with TRBD1 matching 9 bases. V shed 3 bases, J shed 3 bases, and the junction held 2 bases outside the gene matches. The CDR3 runs to 13 residues. Looked up from germline, CDR1 is GTSNPN and CDR2 is SVGIG (reference sequence). This CDR3 is CAWRQGAYTEAFF. In nucleotides, the CDR3 is TGTGCCTGGAGACAGGGGGCGTACACTGAAGCTTTCTTT.

The chain combines TRBV6-4 with TRBJ2-2; 8 bases are shared with TRBD1. V shed 4 bases and J 7 bases; nucleotides not matched to a gene: 11. The CDR3 is 16 residues long. CDR1 and CDR2 from the germline V gene are MRHNA and SNTAGT. This chain's CDR3 is CASSGSPGGVGGELFF. CDR3 bases: TGTGCCAGCAGTGGAAGTCCAGGGGGCGTAGGCGGGGAGCTGTTTTTT.

The chain joins TRBV30 to TRBJ2-7; possibly TRBD2 for D (6 bases). V lost 0 bases to trimming and J lost 2 bases, with 14 bases between them. CDR3 length equals 15 residues. Germline V gene data show CDR1 as GTSNPN and CDR2 as SVGIG (reference sequence). The chain's CDR3 is CAWSVSLATAYEQYF. The CDR3 DNA sequence: TGTGCCTGGAGTGTAAGTCTAGCGACCGCCTACGAGCAGTACTTC. The full variable domain, with the rest looked up from reference TRBV30 and TRBJ2-7, is SQTIHQWPATLVQPVGSPLSLECTVEGTSNPNLYWYRQAAGRGLQLLFYSVGIGQISSEVPQNLSASRPQDRQFILSSKKLLLSDSGFYLCAWSVSLATAYEQYFGPGTRLTVT.

The chain is built from TRBV19 and TRBJ1-1; TRBD1 matches 8 bases. Germline trimming cut 4 bases from V and 3 bases from J; bases unmatched to any gene: 7. Germline CDR1 and CDR2: LNHDA and SQIVND (reference sequence). This CDR3 contains 15 residues. The CDR3 DNA reads TGTGCCAGTAGTAAGCCGGACAGGGACCACACTGAAGCTTTCTTT. The encoded protein is CASSKPDRDHTEAFF.

The J gene is TRBJ2-5, the V gene TRBV7-9; 8 bases are a match to TRBD2. The CDR3 covers 17 residues. Germline V gene lookup returns CDR1 SEHNR and CDR2 FQNEAQ (reference sequence). The J segment lost 4 bases and the V segment lost 6 bases, leaving 16 bases of the junction unmatched. The CDR3 reads CASRSPTNAGGGETQYF. CDR3 DNA: TGTGCCAGCAGGTCGCCGACTAATGCGGGAGGAGGAGAGACCCAGTACTTC.

This sequence joins TRBV9 and TRBJ2-7; a possible D gene is TRBD1 (5 bases). In germline, CDR1 is SGDLS, CDR2 YYNGEE. CDR3 size: 14 residues. V lost 1 base and J 0 bases, leaving 8 bases between the germline ends. CDR3 DNA sequence: TGTGCCAGCAGCGTACTCGACAGCTCCTACGAGCAGTACTTC. Protein product: CASSVLDSSYEQYF.

The J gene is TRBJ1-3, the V gene TRBV19; TRBD1 matches 10 bases. Germline V gene sequence: CDR1 LNHDA, CDR2 SQIVND (reference sequence). The J segment lost 0 bases and the V segment lost 7 bases, leaving 9 bases of the junction unmatched. CDR3 length: 17 amino acids. The CDR3 region has the DNA TGTGCCAGTAATGAACCGGGACAGGGGCACTCTGGAAACACCATATATTTT. Its protein product is CASNEPGQGHSGNTIYF.

Only one count was recorded for this clone. This chain uses TRBV5-4 with TRBJ2-1; possibly TRBD2 for D (5 bases). The CDR3 sequence is 15 residues long. V was trimmed by 7 bases and J by 4 bases, leaving 18 bases between them. Germline CDR1 SGHNT, CDR2 YYREEE (reference sequence). The DNA for the CDR3 is TGTGCCAGCGCTTCACCCAGCGGAAATTACAATGAGCAGTTCTTC. Its protein is CASASPSGNYNEQFF.

The chain carries TRBV29-1 and TRBJ1-1; TRBD1 matches at 8 bases. The trim removed 5 bases at V and 5 bases at J, leaving 7 bases unmatched. CDR3 length: 13 residues. Germline V gene sequence: CDR1 SQVTM, CDR2 ANQGSEA. The CDR3 spells CSVQGAVVTEAFF. The CDR3 DNA is TGCAGCGTTCAGGGGGCGGTGGTGACTGAAGCTTTCTTT.

This clone was detected only a few times. The V gene is TRBV5-6, the J gene TRBJ1-1; 9 nucleotides align to TRBD1. The CDR3 is 16 amino acids. Looked up from germline, CDR1 is SGHDT and CDR2 is YYEEEE. The trim removed 5 bases at V and 0 bases at J, leaving 8 bases unmatched. CDR3 amino acids: CASSSPGQGMNTEAFF. CDR3 bases: TGTGCCAGCAGTTCCCCGGGACAGGGAATGAACACTGAAGCTTTCTTT.

The rearrangement joins TRBV10-3 to TRBJ2-7; 9 bases are a match to TRBD1. Germline loops: CDR1 ENHRY, CDR2 SYGVKD. This CDR3 is 16 amino acids long. V was clipped by 1 base and J by 1 base; unmatched bases: 5. The CDR3 reads CAISELGDRESYEQYF. The DNA of the CDR3 is TGTGCCATCAGTGAGTTGGGGGACAGGGAGTCCTACGAGCAGTACTTC.

V and J are TRBV11-3 and TRBJ1-2; a weak D match, TRBD1 (6 bases). Germline V gene data show CDR1 as SGHNT and CDR2 as YENEEA. V gave up 2 bases and J gave up 4 bases, with 8 bases separating them. The CDR3 consists of 13 residues. The CDR3 DNA is TGTGCCAGCAGCTTACAGGGGAGCTATGGCTACACCTTC. It is translated as CASSLQGSYGYTF.

This chain uses TRBV6-5 with TRBJ1-6; TRBD1 is a possible D gene (6 bases). CDR3 length equals 15 residues. Trimming removed 3 bases at V and 3 bases at J, with 9 bases between. CDR1 and CDR2 (germline): MNHEY, SVGAGI. The CDR3 DNA sequence: TGTGCCAGCAGTTATGAGGACAGCTATAATTCACCCCTCCACTTT. This translates into CASSYEDSYNSPLHF.

The V call is TRBV7-2, the J call TRBJ2-2, with 9 nucleotides matching TRBD1. V lost 0 bases and J lost 6; bases outside the gene matches: 23. CDR1 and CDR2 (germline): SGHTA, FQGNSA. The CDR3 extends over 22 amino acids. DNA of the CDR3: TGTGCCAGCAGCTTAGCCCTCGGAGGGGTTCACCCGACAGGGGGAACCCCCGGGGAGCTGTTTTTT. Protein product: CASSLALGGVHPTGGTPGELFF.

The chain has TRBV5-1 and TRBJ1-1; 7 bases fit TRBD1. The V segment lost 0 bases and the J segment 12 bases; nucleotides outside the gene matches: 5. The CDR3 is 12 residues long. Germline V gene data show CDR1 as SGHRS and CDR2 as YFSETQ. The CDR3 sequence: CASSLGDRASFF. The CDR3 DNA reads as TGCGCCAGCAGCTTGGGCGACAGGGCTTCTTTCTTT.

The V and J genes are TRBV4-3 and TRBJ1-2, with D uncertain. Trimming cost V 1 base and J 5 bases, with 17 bases left between them. Germline V gene data show CDR1 as LGHNA and CDR2 as YSLEER. The CDR3 is 16 amino acids. CDR3 coding DNA: TGCGCCAGCAGCCAAGTCTTGGACTCTAACCTTTATGGCTACACCTTC. Translating it yields CASSQVLDSNLYGYTF.